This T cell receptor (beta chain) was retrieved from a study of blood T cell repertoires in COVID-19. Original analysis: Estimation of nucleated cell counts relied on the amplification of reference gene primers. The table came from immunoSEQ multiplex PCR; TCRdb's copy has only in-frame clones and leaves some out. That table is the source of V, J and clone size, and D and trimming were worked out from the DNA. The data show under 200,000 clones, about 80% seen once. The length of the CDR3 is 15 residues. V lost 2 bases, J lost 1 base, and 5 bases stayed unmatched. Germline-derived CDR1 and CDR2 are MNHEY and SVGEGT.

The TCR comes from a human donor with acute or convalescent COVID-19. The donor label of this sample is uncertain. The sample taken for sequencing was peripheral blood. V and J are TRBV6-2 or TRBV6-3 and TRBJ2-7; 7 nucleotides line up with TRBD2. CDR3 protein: CASSYGAGVSYEQYF. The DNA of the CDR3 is TGTGCCAGCAGTTACGGGGCGGGGGTTTCCTACGAGCAGTACTTC.